The next 5 T cell receptor beta chains were all read from a single sample in a study of blood T cell repertoires in COVID-19. Generated by immunoSEQ multiplex PCR, the TCRdb table keeps only in-frame clones and is missing some. The sample has 160,000 or so clones; approximately 90% are singletons. Sequences were obtained from peripheral blood. Source of these receptors: a young man with acute or convalescent COVID-19.

The chain joins TRBV19 to TRBJ2-7; 8 bases are a match to TRBD1. This CDR3 comprises 15 residues. Per germline, CDR1 LNHDA and CDR2 SQIVND (reference sequence). The V gene end was trimmed by 2 bases and the J gene end by 3 bases; junction bases not matched to a gene: 6. CDR3 sequence reads: CASSISGTGVYEQYF. The CDR3, as DNA: TGTGCCAGTAGTATAAGTGGGACAGGTGTCTACGAGCAGTACTTC.

The chain uses TRBV12-3 or TRBV12-4 and TRBJ1-6; 8 bases align to TRBD1. The V and J ends lost 5 bases and 14 bases, in that order; junction bases with no gene match: 8. The CDR3 runs to 13 residues. The DNA for the CDR3 is TGTGCCAGCAGTGGCCGGGACAGGCCTACCCTCCACTTT. Its protein product is CASSGRDRPTLHF.

This chain uses TRBV20-1 with TRBJ1-2; D remains unclear. This CDR3 has 9 amino acids. Trimming took off 6 bases at V and 6 bases at J, with 5 bases between the two ends. CDR1 is DFQATT and CDR2 is SNEGSKA in the germline V gene (reference sequence). The CDR3 here is CSARDGYTF. CDR3 DNA sequence: TGCAGTGCCCGGGATGGCTACACCTTC.

The V gene is TRBV18, the J gene TRBJ2-6; D call uncertain. Germline V CDR1 and CDR2: KGHSH, LQKENI. The ends were cut back, 6 bases at V and 2 bases at J, with 11 bases in the middle. The CDR3 is 15 amino acids. This chain's CDR3 is CASSLTRAGANVLTF. The CDR3 bases are TGTGCCAGCTCTCTAACGCGCGCTGGGGCCAACGTCCTGACTTTC.

The chain couples TRBV19 to TRBJ1-4; D may be TRBD1 (5 bases). The CDR3 is 15 amino acids. CDR1 is LNHDA, CDR2 SQIVND, per germline (reference sequence). Trimming stripped 5 bases from V and 0 bases from J, with 10 bases between. The CDR3 region is CASSSLTATNEKLFF. CDR3 nucleotides: TGTGCCAGTAGTTCCCTGACAGCAACTAATGAAAAACTGTTTTTT. Drawing the rest from reference TRBV19 and TRBJ1-4, the complete variable domain is DGGITQSPKYLFRKEGQNVTLSCEQNLNHDAMYWYRQDPGQGLRLIYYSQIVNDFQKGDIAEGYSVSREKKESFPLTVTSAQKNPTAFYLCASSSLTATNEKLFFGSGTQLSVL.